Shown below are 32 T cell receptor beta chains from a single sample sequenced in a study of T cells expressing NK-cell markers. Reprocessing the 5' RACE reads, TCRdb reports a single entry for every CDR3 protein and omits DNA. There are about 460,000 distinct CDR3 sequences in the sample, with about 1.5% held by the top ten. What was sequenced was blood T cells: a sorted CD56 or NKG2C T cell subset, CD4+ or CD8+ T cells, or bulk PBMC T cells (not recorded which). The receptors come from a woman between 45 and 65 years old in good health.

The chain is built from TRBV7-8 and TRBJ1-1; TCRdb's D call of TRBD1 is untestable without DNA. This CDR3 contains 15 residues. The germline V gene encodes CDR1 SGHVS and CDR2 FQNEAQ. CDR3 sequence: CASSPGQHMNTEAFF.

The V gene is TRBV20-1, the J gene TRBJ2-3; TCRdb picks TRBD2, but there is no DNA to check that call. Per germline, CDR1 DFQATT and CDR2 SNEGSKA (reference sequence). The CDR3 length is 15 residues. CDR3: CSAQSSAGRTDTQYF.

The chain uses TRBV3-1 and TRBJ2-1; absent DNA, TCRdb's TRBD1 call cannot be checked. The CDR3 extends over 15 amino acids. The V gene's germline CDR1 is LGHDT and CDR2 YNNKEL (reference sequence). The CDR3 loop reads CASSQDIGARNEQFF.

This chain uses TRBV10-3 with TRBJ2-1; lacking DNA, the TRBD1 call made by TCRdb goes unchecked. The CDR3 contains 12 residues. Germline V lookup: CDR1 ENHRY, CDR2 SYGVKD. The CDR3 loop is CAISPGSNEQFF.

This chain joins TRBV2 and TRBJ2-2; the D call of TRBD1 rests on TCRdb alone, since no DNA is present to check it. CDR3 length: 14 residues. Germline-derived CDR1 and CDR2 are SNHLY and FYNNEI. The CDR3 sequence is CATRTGRGTGELFF.

This chain joins TRBV19 and TRBJ1-5. This CDR3 has 13 amino acids. CDR1 and CDR2 (germline): LNHDA, SQIVND (reference sequence). CDR3 sequence: CASSIVGNQPQHF.

V is TRBV10-3 and J is TRBJ2-1; TCRdb's D call of TRBD2 is untestable without DNA. CDR3 length: 15 residues. Germline CDR1 ENHRY, CDR2 SYGVKD. The CDR3 here is CAITELAGGFGEQFF.

V usage is TRBV7-9 and J usage is TRBJ2-1; the D call of TRBD2 rests on TCRdb alone, since no DNA is present to check it. Germline V gene data show CDR1 as SEHNR and CDR2 as FQNEAQ (reference sequence). The CDR3 spans 17 residues. The chain's CDR3 is CASSLLGGRLFYNEQFF.

The chain has TRBV5-1 and TRBJ2-1; TCRdb's D gene call, TRBD2, goes unchecked for lack of DNA. Looked up from germline, CDR1 is SGHRS and CDR2 is YFSETQ. This CDR3 is 14 amino acids long. The CDR3 sequence is CASSFPGTLNEQFF.

The chain carries TRBV15 and TRBJ2-4; TCRdb names TRBD1, which stays unverified in the absence of DNA. CDR3 size: 14 residues. Germline-derived CDR1 and CDR2 are LNHNV and YYDKDF (reference sequence). CDR3 residues: CATSREASWGDQYF.

The rearrangement joins TRBV7-2 to TRBJ1-1; TCRdb's D call, TRBD1, is unchecked because there is no DNA. There are 14 residues in the CDR3. Germline V gene sequence: CDR1 SGHTA, CDR2 FQGNSA. CDR3 sequence reads: CASSLVGTGAEAFF. The variable domain in full, with the rest retrieved from reference TRBV7-2 and TRBJ1-1, is GAGVSQSPSNKVTEKGKDVELRCDPISGHTALYWYRQSLGQGLEFLIYFQGNSAPDKSGLPSDRFSAERTGGSVSTLTIQRTQQEDSAVYLCASSLVGTGAEAFFGQGTRLTVV.

This chain joins TRBV5-1 and TRBJ2-7; the TCRdb call, TRBD1, lacks DNA for checking. This CDR3 region has 13 residues. From germline, CDR1 is SGHRS and CDR2 YFSETQ. The CDR3 spells CASSGGSSYEQYF.

The chain is built from TRBV5-5 and TRBJ2-2; TCRdb selects TRBD2, and the lack of DNA leaves this call unchecked. The CDR3 runs to 16 residues. CDR1 SGHKS and CDR2 YYEKEE come from the germline V gene (reference sequence). The CDR3 is CASSFKAGVGTGELFF.

V usage is TRBV6-4 and J usage is TRBJ2-1. Germline CDR1 is MRHNA and CDR2 is SNTAGT. The CDR3 extends over 15 amino acids. CDR3 residues: CASSAGSASIGEQFF.

The V gene is TRBV9, the J gene TRBJ1-5; TCRdb gives TRBD1 as the D gene, but with no DNA this cannot be confirmed. The CDR3 loop spans 15 amino acids. Germline V gives CDR1 SGDLS, CDR2 YYNGEE. The CDR3: CASSVSGDRVQPQHF.

V is TRBV15 and J is TRBJ1-1. The germline V gene encodes CDR1 LNHNV and CDR2 YYDKDF (reference sequence). The CDR3 contains 15 residues. The CDR3 here is CATSRDRLPNTEAFF. The variable domain in full, with the rest retrieved from reference TRBV15 and TRBJ1-1, is DAMVIQNPRYQVTQFGKPVTLSCSQTLNHNVMYWYQQKSSQAPKLLFHYYDKDFNNEADTPDNFQSRRPNTSFCFLDIRSPGLGDTAMYLCATSRDRLPNTEAFFGQGTRLTVV.

This chain uses TRBV18 with TRBJ2-2; absent DNA, TCRdb's TRBD2 call cannot be checked. The CDR3 extends over 18 amino acids. Germline V lookup: CDR1 KGHSH, CDR2 LQKENI. CDR3 sequence: CASSSSHVRGLNTGELFF.

The gene calls are TRBV18 and TRBJ2-1; TCRdb's D gene call, TRBD1, goes unchecked for lack of DNA. The CDR3 length is 11 residues. Germline V gene sequence: CDR1 KGHSH, CDR2 LQKENI. The chain's CDR3 is CASSRSHEQFF.

The J gene is TRBJ2-7, the V gene TRBV7-6; as DNA is missing, the TRBD2 call by TCRdb cannot be tested. The CDR3 length is 16 residues. Looked up from germline, CDR1 is SGHVS and CDR2 is FNYEAQ. CDR3 residues: CASSSQTSASSYEQYF.

The V call is TRBV7-2, the J call TRBJ2-5; TCRdb's D call, TRBD2, is unchecked because there is no DNA. This CDR3 comprises 14 residues. The germline gives CDR1 SGHTA, CDR2 FQGNSA. The chain's CDR3 is CASSLDGRGETQYF.

The genes are TRBV28 and TRBJ2-3; the TRBD1 assignment by TCRdb is unverifiable without DNA. Germline V gene data show CDR1 as MDHEN and CDR2 as SYDVKM. This CDR3 is built from 12 residues. The CDR3 sequence: CASSTGVDTQYF. The entire variable domain, with the rest obtained from reference TRBV28 and TRBJ2-3, is as follows: DVKVTQSSRYLVKRTGEKVFLECVQDMDHENMFWYRQDPGLGLRLIYFSYDVKMKEKGDIPEGYSVSREKKERFSLILESASTNQTSMYLCASSTGVDTQYFGPGTRLTVL.

The chain is built from TRBV4-1 and TRBJ2-3. The CDR3 is 18 residues long. CDR1 is MGHRA and CDR2 is YSYEKL in the germline V gene. The CDR3 protein is CASSLTARVPSSTDTQYF.

The chain uses TRBV20-1 and TRBJ2-5. Per germline, CDR1 DFQATT and CDR2 SNEGSKA (reference sequence). There are 15 residues in the CDR3. The CDR3 spells CSARDGLHQGETQYF.

The V and J genes are TRBV3-1 and TRBJ1-4. The germline V gene encodes CDR1 LGHDT and CDR2 YNNKEL (reference sequence). The CDR3 loop spans 12 amino acids. CDR3 sequence: CASSQAVEKLFF.

The chain combines TRBV20-1 with TRBJ2-7; the D gene TCRdb calls, TRBD1, cannot be checked with no DNA. The CDR3 sequence is 12 residues long. Germline V gene sequence: CDR1 DFQATT, CDR2 SNEGSKA (reference sequence). The CDR3 reads CSARPGAAEQYF.

The chain carries TRBV3-1 and TRBJ2-1; TCRdb outputs TRBD2, but without DNA this stays unchecked. The germline CDR1 and CDR2 sequences are LGHDT and YNNKEL (reference sequence). This CDR3 region has 16 residues. The CDR3 reads CASSQKTSGSKNEQFF.

V usage is TRBV2 and J usage is TRBJ2-7. CDR1 is SNHLY and CDR2 is FYNNEI in the germline V gene. The length of the CDR3 is 13 residues. The CDR3 region is CASRLLNVDEQYF.

The chain uses TRBV6-4 and TRBJ1-3. The germline V gene encodes CDR1 MRHNA and CDR2 SNTAGT. This CDR3 has 14 amino acids. CDR3 sequence reads: CASSEGDSGNTIYF.

V usage is TRBV20-1 and J usage is TRBJ2-1; TCRdb's assignment of TRBD1 cannot be checked, as there is no DNA. Germline values: CDR1 DFQATT, CDR2 SNEGSKA (reference sequence). CDR3 size: 15 residues. CDR3 loop: CSAINAGGTSPVQFF.

The chain employs TRBV20-1 and TRBJ2-1; without DNA, the TCRdb call of TRBD2 cannot be checked. Germline V CDR1 and CDR2: DFQATT, SNEGSKA (reference sequence). This CDR3 comprises 15 residues. The CDR3 sequence is CSASRGASNYNEQFF.

CDR3 sequence reads: CASSEIRLRDSVGNDEQFF. The chain joins TRBV25-1 to TRBJ2-1; the TCRdb D gene call, TRBD1, has no DNA to confirm it. The CDR3 length is 19 residues. From germline, CDR1 is MGHDK and CDR2 SYGVNS.

J is TRBJ2-3 and V is TRBV24-1. The CDR3 has 14 residues. The V gene's germline CDR1 is KGHDR and CDR2 SFDVKD. The CDR3 region is CATSDLASIDTQYF.